The sample holds many counts of the clone carrying this T cell receptor (beta chain). The data are from a study of prognosis after radiotherapy for stage I lung cancer. CDR3 of TCR beta was amplified from genomic DNA via a two-round multiplex PCR. Each TRBV and TRBJ gene had its own primer in the first PCR round. TCRdb called the multiplex PCR reads again in MiXCR, with one record for every CDR3 protein. The table lists 20,000 to 30,000 distinct CDR3 sequences, around 41% of them singletons. The germline CDR1 and CDR2 sequences are DFQATT and SNEGSKA (reference sequence). Trimming took 0 bases from V and 8 from J; bases not matched to a gene: 6. The CDR3 sequence is 14 residues long.

The clonotype originates from a donor at least 50 years old with non-small cell lung cancer. The rearrangement uses TRBV20-1 and TRBJ2-1; 8 nucleotides agree with TRBD2. Specimen: PBMCs, collected before or after stereotactic body radiation therapy (not recorded which). The CDR3 DNA is TGCAGTGCTAGAGATAACGGGAGGGACCATGAGCAGTTCTTC. It is translated as CSARDNGRDHEQFF.